The rows below give T cell receptor beta chains drawn from one sample of a study of a mutant IDH1 vaccine in newly diagnosed glioma. Method: immunoSEQ multiplex PCR; TCRdb's copy keeps in-frame clones and lacks some. Of 43,000 or so clones in the sample, roughly 84% are singletons; the top ten hold 2% to 2.5%. No antigen has been identified for these receptors. The material was PBMCs, obtained from a glioma patient whose treatment included an IDH1 peptide vaccine. All receptors derive from a young woman with glioma. Some clones in this sample may be carry-over from other donors' samples. Both conserved end residues are trimmed from each CDR3. The order of the fields is J gene, V gene, CDR3 protein.

j_gene: TRBJ2-2; v_gene: TRBV7-3; CDR3aa: ASSLMTANTGELF
j_gene: TRBJ2-3; v_gene: TRBV5-6; CDR3aa: ASSFLRGSTDTQY
j_gene: TRBJ1-3; v_gene: TRBV2; CDR3aa: ASRTGEGNTIY
j_gene: TRBJ2-1; v_gene: TRBV29-1; CDR3aa: SALSVTGAYNEQF
j_gene: TRBJ2-7; v_gene: TRBV25-1; CDR3aa: ASSVPTGGEQY
j_gene: TRBJ2-5; v_gene: TRBV15; CDR3aa: ATRSGRETQY
j_gene: TRBJ2-6; v_gene: TRBV5-4; CDR3aa: ASSFQGSGANVLT
j_gene: TRBJ1-1; v_gene: TRBV30; CDR3aa: AWSPTRGTGSTEAF
j_gene: TRBJ2-5; v_gene: TRBV7-9; CDR3aa: ASSPARAGTFNQETQY
j_gene: TRBJ2-5; v_gene: TRBV29-1; CDR3aa: SVDGGGQETQY
j_gene: TRBJ2-5; v_gene: TRBV5-1; CDR3aa: ASSRPYQETQY
j_gene: TRBJ1-1; v_gene: TRBV29-1; CDR3aa: SVRQGATEAF
j_gene: TRBJ1-4; v_gene: TRBV9; CDR3aa: ASSVGPGQRLF
j_gene: TRBJ1-2; v_gene: TRBV29-1; CDR3aa: SARHRLNYGYT
j_gene: TRBJ1-2; v_gene: TRBV29-1; CDR3aa: SVDGGRGGYGYT
j_gene: TRBJ1-1; v_gene: TRBV5-6; CDR3aa: ASSLGDRGHTEAF
j_gene: TRBJ2-1; v_gene: TRBV9; CDR3aa: ASSESGPTYNEQF
j_gene: TRBJ2-1; v_gene: TRBV30; CDR3aa: AWGGQGIARWQF
j_gene: TRBJ1-1; v_gene: TRBV18; CDR3aa: ASSPLLGDTEAF
j_gene: TRBJ1-2; v_gene: TRBV7-8; CDR3aa: ASSFGTGRNYGYT
j_gene: TRBJ2-3; v_gene: TRBV5-1; CDR3aa: ASSFIVLASTDTQY
j_gene: TRBJ2-7; v_gene: TRBV19; CDR3aa: ASSILRGAGSSSEQY
j_gene: TRBJ1-2; v_gene: TRBV19; CDR3aa: ASSTPGQGLYGYT
j_gene: TRBJ1-4; v_gene: TRBV6-6; CDR3aa: ASWVRGEKLF
j_gene: TRBJ2-1; v_gene: TRBV6-6; CDR3aa: ASSWARMDNEQF
j_gene: TRBJ1-2; v_gene: TRBV5-1; CDR3aa: ASSSTTGNNYGYT
j_gene: TRBJ2-7; v_gene: TRBV6-6; CDR3aa: ASRAKGLTDEQY
j_gene: TRBJ1-4; v_gene: TRBV7-9; CDR3aa: ASSLRVSEKLF
j_gene: TRBJ2-6; v_gene: TRBV29-1; CDR3aa: SARDRSSLSGANVLT
j_gene: TRBJ2-2; v_gene: TRBV6-5; CDR3aa: ASRISVIGELF
j_gene: TRBJ1-1; v_gene: TRBV2; CDR3aa: ASSEAPGGGGEAF
j_gene: TRBJ2-6; v_gene: TRBV4-3; CDR3aa: ASSQEGGGSGANVLT
j_gene: TRBJ1-2; v_gene: TRBV20-1; CDR3aa: SARVLLGYT
j_gene: TRBJ2-3; v_gene: TRBV6-5; CDR3aa: ASSTGTGSTDTQY
j_gene: TRBJ1-1; v_gene: TRBV6-5; CDR3aa: ASRDRAGTEAF
j_gene: TRBJ2-5; v_gene: TRBV7-9; CDR3aa: ASSLVQGETQY
j_gene: TRBJ1-3; v_gene: TRBV11-3; CDR3aa: ASSLGRSSGNTIY
j_gene: TRBJ2-2; v_gene: TRBV4-3; CDR3aa: ASSQEPGANTGELF
j_gene: TRBJ1-1; v_gene: TRBV11-1; CDR3aa: ASSPQRGGRAF
j_gene: TRBJ1-3; v_gene: TRBV14; CDR3aa: ASSQGVYSGNTIY
j_gene: TRBJ1-4; v_gene: TRBV7-9; CDR3aa: ASSLPTAVEKLF
j_gene: TRBJ2-7; v_gene: TRBV6-6; CDR3aa: ASSHHYEQY
j_gene: TRBJ2-5; v_gene: TRBV9; CDR3aa: ASSASGGPQETQY
j_gene: TRBJ1-1; v_gene: TRBV7-3; CDR3aa: ASSAYSRGSTEAF
j_gene: TRBJ2-7; v_gene: TRBV11-2; CDR3aa: ASSLDTSYEQY
j_gene: TRBJ1-5; v_gene: TRBV1; CDR3aa: TSLLGPPRGNQPQH
j_gene: TRBJ1-1; v_gene: TRBV9; CDR3aa: ASRGWQGTEAF
j_gene: TRBJ1-2; v_gene: TRBV6-6; CDR3aa: ASSYPRRAGKGGYT
j_gene: TRBJ1-1; v_gene: TRBV29-1; CDR3aa: SGGGGTSEAF
j_gene: TRBJ1-5; v_gene: TRBV2; CDR3aa: ASSETDYSNQPQH